The rows below give T cell receptor beta chains drawn from one sample of a study of blood T cell repertoires in COVID-19. The data were produced by immunoSEQ multiplex PCR, yet TCRdb's version contains in-frame clones alone and is incomplete. Here the sample spans around 460,000 clones, around 90% being singletons. Sequencing was carried out using peripheral blood. These receptors originate from a man between 18 and 29 years old with COVID-19, enrolled during active disease. The CDR3 runs from the conserved cysteine through the conserved F or W. The order of the fields is CDR3 DNA, CDR3 protein, clone size, V gene, D gene, J gene. A D gene is named only where the DNA matches it firmly. Part of the rows lack a size; the others show once, few, many or a class for expanded clones.

CDR3 DNA: TGTGCCAGCAGCTTAGCTAGTAGCGGGGGGGCAGTAGTGAACATTCAGTACTTC; CDR3 protein: CASSLASSGGAVVNIQYF; clone size: .; V gene: TRBV7-2; D gene: TRBD2; J gene: TRBJ2-4
CDR3 DNA: TGCGCCAGCAGTGAGTCGGGCATACCCTACGAGCAGTACTTC; CDR3 protein: CASSESGIPYEQYF; clone size: .; V gene: TRBV10-1; D gene: .; J gene: TRBJ2-7
CDR3 DNA: TGTGCCAGCAGCTTGGTGTACGGGAACACTGAAGCTTTCTTT; CDR3 protein: CASSLVYGNTEAFF; clone size: .; V gene: TRBV5-8; D gene: .; J gene: TRBJ1-1
CDR3 DNA: TGTGCCAGCAGCTTGGGACTAGCGATCAATGAGCAGTTCTTC; CDR3 protein: CASSLGLAINEQFF; clone size: .; V gene: TRBV7-9; D gene: TRBD2; J gene: TRBJ2-1
CDR3 DNA: TGCGCCAGCAGCCCAATCGGACTAGACCGTTCCTACAATGAGCAGTTCTTC; CDR3 protein: CASSPIGLDRSYNEQFF; clone size: .; V gene: TRBV5-1; D gene: TRBD2; J gene: TRBJ2-1
CDR3 DNA: TGTGCCAGCAGTGCGGGCACAGATACGCAGTATTTT; CDR3 protein: CASSAGTDTQYF; clone size: .; V gene: TRBV2; D gene: .; J gene: TRBJ2-3
CDR3 DNA: TGTGCCAGCGTGGAGAACTATGGCTACACCTTC; CDR3 protein: CASVENYGYTF; clone size: .; V gene: TRBV2; D gene: .; J gene: TRBJ1-2
CDR3 DNA: TGTGCCAGCAGCTTCGCGCCGGGACAGGCAGACAATGAGCAGTTCTTC; CDR3 protein: CASSFAPGQADNEQFF; clone size: .; V gene: TRBV5-6; D gene: TRBD1; J gene: TRBJ2-1
CDR3 DNA: TGTGCCAGCAGCGCGCATGGAGGGTATGGCTACACCTTC; CDR3 protein: CASSAHGGYGYTF; clone size: .; V gene: TRBV9; D gene: .; J gene: TRBJ1-2
CDR3 DNA: TGTGCCTGGAGTACCTATCCCGGGATAACTGAAGCTTTCTTT; CDR3 protein: CAWSTYPGITEAFF; clone size: .; V gene: TRBV30; D gene: .; J gene: TRBJ1-1
CDR3 DNA: TGTGCCAGCAGCCGATCTTGGGCAGCCCGGGCCGAGGGCAATGAGCAGTTCTTC; CDR3 protein: CASSRSWAARAEGNEQFF; clone size: few; V gene: TRBV5-4; D gene: .; J gene: TRBJ2-1
CDR3 DNA: TGTGCCAGCAGCTTGGGGCACGGCACAGATACGCAGTATTTT; CDR3 protein: CASSLGHGTDTQYF; clone size: .; V gene: TRBV7-3; D gene: .; J gene: TRBJ2-3
CDR3 DNA: TGTGCCAGCAGACCGGGACAGGGAACACAAGAGACCCAGTACTTC; CDR3 protein: CASRPGQGTQETQYF; clone size: .; V gene: TRBV27; D gene: TRBD1; J gene: TRBJ2-5
CDR3 DNA: TGTGCCAGCAGTTGGTCCTCAGAGAGAGGGAGGGCCTTCTACGAGCAGTACTTC; CDR3 protein: CASSWSSERGRAFYEQYF; clone size: .; V gene: TRBV6-7; D gene: TRBD2; J gene: TRBJ2-7
CDR3 DNA: TGTGCCAGCAGCCCAGGGGTAGGTTCAAATCAGCCCCAGCATTTT; CDR3 protein: CASSPGVGSNQPQHF; clone size: .; V gene: TRBV5-8; D gene: .; J gene: TRBJ1-5
CDR3 DNA: TGTGCCAGCAGCTTAGGAGGGGGGGGCTACGAGCAGTACTTC; CDR3 protein: CASSLGGGGYEQYF; clone size: .; V gene: TRBV7-9; D gene: .; J gene: TRBJ2-7
CDR3 DNA: TGTGCCAGCAGCCAGGACAGGGGTGGCAACGAGCAGTACTTC; CDR3 protein: CASSQDRGGNEQYF; clone size: .; V gene: TRBV3-1/TRBV3-2; D gene: TRBD1; J gene: TRBJ2-7
CDR3 DNA: TGCGCCAGCAGTATTGAACTCTTAGCAGATACCTACAATGAGCAGTTCTTC; CDR3 protein: CASSIELLADTYNEQFF; clone size: .; V gene: TRBV5-1; D gene: .; J gene: TRBJ2-1
CDR3 DNA: TGTGCCAGCAGTTTCTTGGACACGAAGGAAAAACTGTTTTTT; CDR3 protein: CASSFLDTKEKLFF; clone size: once; V gene: TRBV6-5; D gene: .; J gene: TRBJ1-4
CDR3 DNA: TGTGCCAGCAGAGCTTCTGGGGGGGGCCCTGGCTACACCTTC; CDR3 protein: CASRASGGGPGYTF; clone size: .; V gene: TRBV2; D gene: .; J gene: TRBJ1-2
CDR3 DNA: TGTGCCAGCACCGGGGCTGCTAGCGGCACCGGGGAGCTGTTTTTT; CDR3 protein: CASTGAASGTGELFF; clone size: .; V gene: TRBV6-6; D gene: TRBD2; J gene: TRBJ2-2
CDR3 DNA: TGTGCCAGCAGTTGGGACAGGGGAGCCTATGGCTACACCTTC; CDR3 protein: CASSWDRGAYGYTF; clone size: .; V gene: TRBV6-5; D gene: TRBD1; J gene: TRBJ1-2
CDR3 DNA: TGTGCCAGCAGCTCTAGACAGGGGAGTATATGGACCGGGGAGCTGTTTTTT; CDR3 protein: CASSSRQGSIWTGELFF; clone size: .; V gene: TRBV11-3; D gene: TRBD1; J gene: TRBJ2-2
CDR3 DNA: TGTGCCAGCAGCCCCGTTTCGGGAGGGCCCTCGAACATTCAGTACTTC; CDR3 protein: CASSPVSGGPSNIQYF; clone size: .; V gene: TRBV5-5; D gene: TRBD2; J gene: TRBJ2-4
CDR3 DNA: TGTGCCATCAGTGACCAGACTAGCGGGTTCTACGAGCAGTACTTC; CDR3 protein: CAISDQTSGFYEQYF; clone size: few; V gene: TRBV10-3; D gene: TRBD2; J gene: TRBJ2-7
CDR3 DNA: TGCGCCAGCAGCCAAAAACTAGCCGAAGAGACCCAGTACTTC; CDR3 protein: CASSQKLAEETQYF; clone size: .; V gene: TRBV4-1; D gene: .; J gene: TRBJ2-5
CDR3 DNA: TGCGCCAGCAGCCCGACAGAGAACACTGAAGCTTTCTTT; CDR3 protein: CASSPTENTEAFF; clone size: .; V gene: TRBV5-1; D gene: .; J gene: TRBJ1-1
CDR3 DNA: TGTGCCAGGGTCGAACAGGGGAATGAGCAGTTCTTC; CDR3 protein: CARVEQGNEQFF; clone size: .; V gene: TRBV21-1; D gene: .; J gene: TRBJ2-1
CDR3 DNA: TGTGCCAGTAGTATAGTCCTCGACAGTTTAGATACGCAGTATTTT; CDR3 protein: CASSIVLDSLDTQYF; clone size: .; V gene: TRBV19; D gene: .; J gene: TRBJ2-3
CDR3 DNA: TGCGCCAGCAGCACGGACGGGGGGGAGACCCAGTACTTC; CDR3 protein: CASSTDGGETQYF; clone size: .; V gene: TRBV5-1; D gene: TRBD2; J gene: TRBJ2-5
CDR3 DNA: TGTGCCAGCAGTGAGCAGGGCCAACAAGAGACCCAGTACTTC; CDR3 protein: CASSEQGQQETQYF; clone size: once; V gene: TRBV2; D gene: .; J gene: TRBJ2-5
CDR3 DNA: TGTGCCAGCACCTATGACAGATATGGCTACACCTTC; CDR3 protein: CASTYDRYGYTF; clone size: .; V gene: TRBV6-5; D gene: .; J gene: TRBJ1-2
CDR3 DNA: TGTGCCAGCAGCTCCCGAGGGACAGGGGGTTATGGCTACACCTTC; CDR3 protein: CASSSRGTGGYGYTF; clone size: .; V gene: TRBV5-5; D gene: TRBD1; J gene: TRBJ1-2
CDR3 DNA: TGTGCCAGCAGTTACGGGCTAGCGGCTCACACAGATACGCAGTATTTT; CDR3 protein: CASSYGLAAHTDTQYF; clone size: .; V gene: TRBV6-5; D gene: TRBD2; J gene: TRBJ2-3
CDR3 DNA: TGCGCCAGCAGTGAGTCTGGGCGGGGGGGCAATCAGCCCCAGCATTTT; CDR3 protein: CASSESGRGGNQPQHF; clone size: .; V gene: TRBV10-2; D gene: .; J gene: TRBJ1-5